The TCR beta chain under discussion was sequenced for a study of response to subunit inactivated influenza vaccine. Study-level findings and limits: New T cells are recruited in small numbers by each seasonal influenza vaccination, according to the authors' suggestion.

The table lists this clonotype with a few counts. Its antigen is still unknown. A much larger clonotype is one base distant, so this may be a read error. TCRdb passed the RT-PCR reads through MiXCR, listing each CDR3 protein once. The sample has 400,000 to 550,000 distinct CDR3 sequences, over 25% seen once. The TCR comes from a man aged 50-60 years who received an inactivated influenza vaccine. Sequencing was performed on CD4+ T cells sorted from PBMCs, taken 5 days after vaccination.

The CDR3 coding sequence is TGCAGCGTTGGCAGGGGGCAAGGTGAGCAGTTCTTC. Translation gives CSVGRGQGEQFF. The V call is TRBV29-1, the J call TRBJ2-1, with 8 bases that match TRBD1. V dropped 4 bases and J dropped 9; count of bases not matched to a gene: 5. Germline CDR1 SQVTM, CDR2 ANQGSEA. The CDR3 has 12 amino acids.